The source of this TCR beta chain is a study of beta chain features in type 1 diabetes. Whole-study results and caveats: Among patients with Type 1 diabetes, TCRB CDR3s were moderately but significantly shorter in every one of the four CD4+ subsets.

Only a few counts were recorded for this clone. Its antigen is not identified. V lost 6 bases to trimming and J lost 3 bases, with 12 bases between them. This CDR3 is built from 13 residues. From germline, CDR1 is SGHNT and CDR2 YENEEA. TCRB transcripts that were expressed got sequenced, as all of the isolated RNA had been reverse transcribed. TCRdb keeps only in-frame clones here, not all; method: immunoSEQ multiplex PCR. Of 150,000 to 200,000 clones listed, around 8.4% are singletons. Sorted populations all exceeded 98% purity. The chain has TRBV11-3 and TRBJ2-7; tentatively, D is TRBD1 (5 bases). The sequencing sample was made of central memory CD4+ T cells from blood. The source of this sequence is a woman younger than 35 with type 1 diabetes. The CDR3 coding sequence is TGTGCCAGCAGGCAGGGTGTGAGCTACGAGCAGTACTTC. Amino acids: CASRQGVSYEQYF.